This T cell receptor (beta chain) was documented in a study of T cells in Graves' hyperthyroidism and ophthalmopathy. The authors deemed Graves' hyperthyroidism stable absent ophthalmopathy progression within 18 months. The hyperthyroidism patients had all been newly diagnosed, and their disease duration was under 2 months. Their ages ranged from 18 to 65 years. Patients showing uncontrolled infection, other autoimmune disease, pregnancy or lactation were ineligible. The investigators amplified TCR beta CDR3 regions from RNA transcripts. A first-round RT-PCR of the TCR CDR3 used the HTBI primer set. From the multiplex PCR reads, TCRdb called clonotypes with MiXCR, one entry per CDR3 protein. The sample records roughly 400,000 distinct CDR3 sequences, roughly 25% being singletons. The CDR3 is 14 residues long. V was shortened by 6 bases and J by 2 bases, with 13 bases between the two germline ends.

The sequencing sample was made of blood. The chain has TRBV12-3 or TRBV12-4 and TRBJ1-2; the D gene is possibly TRBD1 (5 bases). This receptor was identified in a man aged 50 or older with Graves' hyperthyroidism. Written as DNA, the CDR3 is TGTGCCAGCAGCCCGGGTGGGGGGAACTATGGCTACACCTTC. This codes for CASSPGGGNYGYTF.